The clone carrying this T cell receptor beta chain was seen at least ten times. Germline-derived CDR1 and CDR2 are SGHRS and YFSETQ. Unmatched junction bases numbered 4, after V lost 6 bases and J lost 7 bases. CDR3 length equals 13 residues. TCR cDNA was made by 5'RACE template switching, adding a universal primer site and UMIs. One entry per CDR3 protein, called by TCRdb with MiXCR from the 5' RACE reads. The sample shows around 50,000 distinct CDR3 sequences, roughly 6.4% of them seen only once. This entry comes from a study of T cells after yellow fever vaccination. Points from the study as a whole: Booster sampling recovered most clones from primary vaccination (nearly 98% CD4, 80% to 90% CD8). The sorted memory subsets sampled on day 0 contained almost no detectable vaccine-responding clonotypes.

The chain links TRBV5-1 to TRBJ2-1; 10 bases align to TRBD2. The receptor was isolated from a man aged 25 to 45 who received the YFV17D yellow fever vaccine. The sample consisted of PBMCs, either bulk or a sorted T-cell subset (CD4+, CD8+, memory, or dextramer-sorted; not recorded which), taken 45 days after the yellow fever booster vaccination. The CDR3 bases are TGCGCCAGCACAAGCGGGAGGGCGAATGAGCAGTTCTTC. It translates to CASTSGRANEQFF.